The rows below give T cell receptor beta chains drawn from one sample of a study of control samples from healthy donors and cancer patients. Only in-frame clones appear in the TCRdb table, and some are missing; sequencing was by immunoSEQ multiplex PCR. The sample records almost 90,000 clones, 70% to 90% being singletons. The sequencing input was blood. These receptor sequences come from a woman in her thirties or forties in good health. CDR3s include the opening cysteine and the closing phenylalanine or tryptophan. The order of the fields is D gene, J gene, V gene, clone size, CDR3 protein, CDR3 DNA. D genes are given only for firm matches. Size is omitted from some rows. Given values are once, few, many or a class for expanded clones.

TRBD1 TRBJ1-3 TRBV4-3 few CASSQGDSTIYF TGCGCCAGCAGCCAAGGGGACAGCACCATATATTTT
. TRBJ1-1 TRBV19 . CATSRWTDRTEAFF TGTGCCACCAGTAGGTGGACAGATCGGACTGAAGCTTTCTTT
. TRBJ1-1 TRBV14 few CASSQDGGRTEAFF TGTGCCAGCAGCCAAGATGGGGGGAGGACTGAAGCTTTCTTT
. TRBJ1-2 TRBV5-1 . CASSLAEGFNGYTF TGCGCCAGCAGCTTGGCCGAGGGTTTCAATGGCTACACCTTC
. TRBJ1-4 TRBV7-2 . CASSFDPGSLEKLFF TGTGCCAGCAGCTTTGACCCTGGGAGTCTAGAAAAACTGTTTTTT
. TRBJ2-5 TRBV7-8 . CASNSGVFQETQYF TGTGCCAGCAATTCCGGGGTATTCCAAGAGACCCAGTACTTC
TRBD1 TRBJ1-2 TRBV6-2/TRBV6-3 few CASSAGTVYGYTF TGTGCCAGCAGCGCCGGGACAGTCTATGGCTACACCTTC
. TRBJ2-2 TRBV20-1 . CSARRTGELFF TGCAGTGCTAGACGGACCGGGGAGCTGTTTTTT
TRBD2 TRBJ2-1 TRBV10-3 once CAISDTSGGATEQFF TGTGCCATCAGTGATACTAGCGGGGGGGCCACGGAGCAGTTCTTC
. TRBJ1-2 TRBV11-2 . CASSGNKGRRQFNYGYTF TGTGCCAGCTCTGGGAATAAGGGACGGCGGCAATTTAACTATGGCTACACCTTC
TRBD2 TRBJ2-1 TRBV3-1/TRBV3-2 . CASSRAGGPYNEQFF TGTGCCAGCAGCCGAGCGGGGGGCCCCTACAATGAGCAGTTCTTC
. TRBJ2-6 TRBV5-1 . CASSATGSGANVLTF TGCGCCAGCAGCGCCACAGGGTCCGGGGCCAACGTCCTGACTTTC
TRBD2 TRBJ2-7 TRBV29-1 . CSVVLLAGFNYEQYF TGCAGCGTTGTACTCCTAGCGGGGTTTAACTACGAGCAGTACTTC
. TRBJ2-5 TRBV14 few CASSQGRWETQYF TGTGCCAGCAGCCAGGGCAGATGGGAGACCCAGTACTTC
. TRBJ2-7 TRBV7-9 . CASSLAWDYEQYF TGTGCCAGCAGCTTAGCTTGGGATTACGAGCAGTACTTC
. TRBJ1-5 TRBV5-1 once CASSLAPDGYQPQHF TGCGCCAGCAGCTTGGCCCCTGACGGGTATCAGCCCCAGCATTTT
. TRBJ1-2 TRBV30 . CAWSAGQRYGYTF TGTGCCTGGAGTGCCGGGCAACGCTATGGCTACACCTTC
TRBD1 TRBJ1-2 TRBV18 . CASSPNTRTGGGYGYTF TGTGCCAGCTCACCGAATACGCGGACAGGGGGTGGCTATGGCTACACCTTC
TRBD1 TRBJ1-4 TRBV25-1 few CASSYNRDRGPGVEKLFF TGTGCCAGCAGCTACAACCGGGACAGGGGGCCCGGAGTTGAAAAACTGTTTTTT
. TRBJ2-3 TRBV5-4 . CASSSLISTKSDTQYF TGTGCCAGCAGCTCCCTAATATCGACGAAATCAGATACGCAGTATTTT
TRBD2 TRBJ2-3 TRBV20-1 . CSASLAGGLDTQYF TGCAGTGCTAGTCTAGCGGGGGGCCTGGATACGCAGTATTTT
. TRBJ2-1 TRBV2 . CASRKSLIISSYNEQFF TGTGCCAGCAGGAAATCCCTAATCATTAGCTCCTACAATGAGCAGTTCTTC
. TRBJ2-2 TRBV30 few CAWNPGTYIGGELFF TGTGCCTGGAACCCCGGGACTTACATAGGCGGGGAGCTGTTTTTT
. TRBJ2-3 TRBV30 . CAWSLGGDTQYF TGTGCCTGGAGTCTCGGGGGAGATACGCAGTATTTT
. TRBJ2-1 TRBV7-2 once CASSLDSYNEQFF TGTGCCAGCAGCTTAGATTCGTACAATGAGCAGTTCTTC
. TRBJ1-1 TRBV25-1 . CASRGRGTEAFF TGTGCCAGCAGAGGGAGAGGCACTGAAGCTTTCTTT
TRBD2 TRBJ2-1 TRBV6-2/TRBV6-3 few CASSYSGLAGVTYNEQFF TGTGCCAGCAGTTACTCGGGACTAGCGGGGGTAACCTACAATGAGCAGTTCTTC
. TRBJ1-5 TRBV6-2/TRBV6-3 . CASSFGQHSNQPQHF TGTGCCAGCAGTTTCGGTCAGCATAGCAATCAGCCCCAGCATTTT
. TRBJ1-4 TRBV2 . CASGYGGGEKLFF TGTGCCAGCGGGTACGGGGGTGGGGAAAAACTGTTTTTT
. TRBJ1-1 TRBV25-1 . CASSEAGARDTEAFF TGTGCCAGCAGTGAAGCGGGGGCGCGGGACACTGAAGCTTTCTTT
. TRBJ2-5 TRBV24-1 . CATSEDEEETQYF TGTGCCACCAGTGAAGACGAGGAGGAGACCCAGTACTTC
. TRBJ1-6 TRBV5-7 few CASSFRDHLSPLHF TGTGCCAGCAGCTTCCGGGACCATCTTTCACCCCTCCACTTT
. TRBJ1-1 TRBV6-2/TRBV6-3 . CASSYFGGGPVNTEAFF TGTGCCAGCAGTTACTTTGGGGGGGGTCCCGTGAACACTGAAGCTTTCTTT
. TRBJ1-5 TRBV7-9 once CASSVGAPLGQPQHF TGTGCCAGCAGCGTCGGGGCTCCCTTGGGGCAGCCCCAGCATTTT
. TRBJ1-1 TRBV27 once CASSLLTDGAEAFF TGTGCCAGCAGTTTACTCACGGACGGCGCTGAAGCTTTCTTT